This TCR beta chain was identified in a study of T cell repertoires in cytomegalovirus infection. Study-level background: HLA-B-restricted CMV epitopes that are well studied, plus recently identified HLA-C-restricted ones, were used by the study. CMV infection and matching HLA type were both indicated by public TCR beta signatures. Study observations and caveats: Cumulative public TCR beta family frequency identified CMV carriers with the relevant HLA.

TCRdb ran MiXCR on the reads and lists one entry per CDR3 protein. The sample shows about 920,000 distinct CDR3 sequences, roughly 31% of them seen only once. This CDR3 contains 15 residues. The germline V and J ends were trimmed by 5 bases and 0 bases, with 14 bases remaining between them. Notes on this clonotype: The antigen remains undetermined. This may be a read error: a much more frequent sequence differs by one nucleotide.

Sequenced here: cultured CD8+ T cells from PBMCs, sampled from culture after CMV antigen stimulation. This clonotype was sampled from a human donor in good health (CMV status not recorded). Some clones in this sample may be carry-over from other donors' samples. This rearrangement joins TRBV12-3 or TRBV12-4 to TRBJ2-7; possible D gene TRBD1, 5 bases. This CDR3 reads CASSPVGAISYEQYV. The DNA for the CDR3 is TGTGCCAGCAGTCCGGTTGGGGCGATCTCCTACGAGCAGTACGTC.